Listed below are T cell receptor beta chains from one sample, sequenced in a study of blood T cell repertoires in COVID-19. This table comes from immunoSEQ multiplex PCR, and its TCRdb copy is limited to in-frame clones, with some not included. In the table there are about 130,000 clones, roughly 80% of which are singletons. The sample consisted of peripheral blood. Source of these receptors: a man in his sixties or seventies with acute or convalescent COVID-19. CDR3s include the opening cysteine and the closing phenylalanine or tryptophan. Each record gives: CDR3 protein, CDR3 DNA, J gene, D gene, clone size, V gene. A D gene is named only where the DNA matches it firmly. Clone size is stated in some rows and not others, as once, few, many or a class when expanded.

CASSLAGSGLSYNEQFF | TGTGCCAGCAGCTTAGCAGGTAGCGGGTTGTCCTACAATGAGCAGTTCTTC | TRBJ2-1 | TRBD2 | NA | TRBV7-2
CASISPEGLAGGFTDTQYF | TGTGCCAGCATCTCCCCGGAGGGCTTAGCGGGGGGTTTCACAGATACGCAGTATTTT | TRBJ2-3 | TRBD2 | NA | TRBV27
CASSLMTGADTQYF | TGCGCCAGCAGCTTGATGACAGGGGCAGATACGCAGTATTTT | TRBJ2-3 | TRBD1 | NA | TRBV5-1
CASSPGRGFGTEAFF | TGTGCCAGTAGTCCGGGGAGGGGCTTTGGCACTGAAGCTTTCTTT | TRBJ1-1 | NA | NA | TRBV19
CASSPLPGWDTEAFF | TGTGCCAGCAGTCCCCTCCCCGGGTGGGACACTGAAGCTTTCTTT | TRBJ1-1 | NA | NA | TRBV28
CASSPDINQPQHF | TGTGCCAGCTCACCTGACATAAATCAGCCCCAGCATTTT | TRBJ1-5 | NA | NA | TRBV18
CASSPWDTPYGYTF | TGCGCCAGCAGCCCCTGGGACACTCCCTATGGCTACACCTTC | TRBJ1-2 | NA | many | TRBV5-1
CASSISLFTRDTEAFF | TGTGCCAGTAGTATCTCACTTTTTACTCGGGACACTGAAGCTTTCTTT | TRBJ1-1 | NA | NA | TRBV19
CAMGQTNTEAFF | TGTGCCATGGGACAGACGAACACTGAAGCTTTCTTT | TRBJ1-1 | TRBD1 | NA | TRBV6-5
CASSEGSRQPQHF | TGTGCCAGTAGTGAGGGATCCAGGCAGCCCCAGCATTTT | TRBJ1-5 | NA | NA | TRBV19
CASSARPGLAANEQFF | TGTGCCAGCAGCGCCCGTCCGGGACTAGCGGCCAATGAGCAGTTCTTC | TRBJ2-1 | TRBD2 | NA | TRBV9
CASSHETGNYGYTF | TGTGCCAGCAGCCACGAGACAGGGAACTATGGCTACACCTTC | TRBJ1-2 | TRBD1 | NA | TRBV11-2
CASSYSTEGYEQYF | TGTGCCAGCAGTTACTCGACAGAAGGCTACGAGCAGTACTTC | TRBJ2-7 | NA | NA | TRBV6-6
CSASPGRGNTGELFF | TGCAGTGCTAGTCCGGGGCGGGGGAACACCGGGGAGCTGTTTTTT | TRBJ2-2 | NA | NA | TRBV20-1
CASATGDLNYGYTF | TGCGCCAGCGCGACAGGGGATCTAAACTATGGCTACACCTTC | TRBJ1-2 | TRBD1 | NA | TRBV5-1
CASSGRDRVSPYGYTF | TGTGCCAGCAGTGGTAGGGACAGGGTTTCTCCCTATGGCTACACCTTC | TRBJ1-2 | TRBD1 | NA | TRBV25-1
CASRTRRSSGNTIYF | TGTGCCAGCAGGACCCGACGGAGCTCTGGAAACACCATATATTTT | TRBJ1-3 | NA | NA | TRBV6-5
CASTSGTGGNQPQHF | TGCGCCAGCACCTCCGGGACAGGTGGGAATCAGCCCCAGCATTTT | TRBJ1-5 | TRBD1 | once | TRBV10-2
CASSLQPTGTGGYSQPQHF | TGTGCTAGCAGCCTTCAACCGACGGGGACAGGGGGCTATAGTCAGCCCCAGCATTTT | TRBJ1-5 | TRBD1 | NA | TRBV7-7
CASSHRTGNGYTF | TGTGCCAGCAGCCACCGGACAGGGAATGGCTACACCTTC | TRBJ1-2 | TRBD1 | few | TRBV5-4
CASSSSGQGAYEQCF | TGTGCCAGCAGCTCAAGCGGACAGGGGGCATACGAGCAGTGCTTC | TRBJ2-7 | TRBD1 | NA | TRBV3-1/TRBV3-2
CASSFYGNTEAFF | TGCGCCAGCAGCTTCTACGGGAACACTGAAGCTTTCTTT | TRBJ1-1 | NA | NA | TRBV5-1
CASSLALTSGGSTDTQYF | TGCGCCAGCAGCTTGGCCCTGACTAGCGGGGGAAGCACAGATACGCAGTATTTT | TRBJ2-3 | TRBD2 | NA | TRBV5-1
CASSLGIAGGTQYF | TGTGCCAGCAGCTTAGGAATAGCGGGGGGGACCCAGTACTTC | TRBJ2-5 | TRBD2 | NA | TRBV7-2
CASSSGTSGGYNEQFF | TGTGCCAGCAGCTCCGGGACTAGCGGGGGATACAATGAGCAGTTCTTC | TRBJ2-1 | TRBD2 | NA | TRBV5-4
CASSHGSEEETQYF | TGTGCCAGCAGCCATGGTAGCGAGGAAGAGACCCAGTACTTC | TRBJ2-5 | NA | NA | TRBV4-2
CATSRGKQGRNTEAFF | TGTGCCACCAGCAGAGGGAAACAGGGGAGGAACACTGAAGCTTTCTTT | TRBJ1-1 | TRBD1 | NA | TRBV15
CASMRGHTGELFF | TGTGCCAGCATGAGGGGGCACACCGGGGAGCTGTTTTTT | TRBJ2-2 | TRBD1 | NA | TRBV9
CSAGTAGELFF | TGCAGTGCTGGGACTGCAGGGGAGCTGTTTTTT | TRBJ2-2 | NA | NA | TRBV20-1
CASRLGGGDTDTQYF | TGTGCCAGCAGGTTAGGTGGAGGAGATACAGATACGCAGTATTTT | TRBJ2-3 | NA | NA | TRBV2
CASSMVGGEKLFF | TGTGCCAGTAGTATGGTGGGAGGTGAAAAACTGTTTTTT | TRBJ1-4 | NA | NA | TRBV19
CASSLSGTGDPSYNSPLHF | TGCGCCAGCAGCTTGAGCGGGACAGGGGATCCCTCCTATAATTCACCCCTCCACTTT | TRBJ1-6 | TRBD1 | NA | TRBV5-1
CASSFRRGDNYGYTF | TGTGCCAGCAGCTTCAGAAGGGGCGATAACTATGGCTACACCTTC | TRBJ1-2 | NA | once | TRBV5-4
CASSSGQGYEKLFF | TGTGCCAGCAGCTCCGGACAGGGGTACGAAAAACTGTTTTTT | TRBJ1-4 | TRBD1 | NA | TRBV7-9
CASSIQSDRVGYTF | TGTGCCAGTAGTATTCAAAGCGACAGGGTAGGCTACACCTTC | TRBJ1-2 | TRBD1 | NA | TRBV19
CASSPTWGVQETQYF | TGTGCCAGCAGCCCGACCTGGGGCGTCCAAGAGACCCAGTACTTC | TRBJ2-5 | NA | NA | TRBV7-9
CASSLGRNEQFF | TGTGCCAGCAGTTTAGGCCGAAATGAGCAGTTCTTC | TRBJ2-1 | NA | NA | TRBV28
CASRQSGNEQFF | TGTGCCAGCAGACAGAGCGGCAATGAGCAGTTCTTC | TRBJ2-1 | NA | NA | TRBV11-2
CASSLAYYNEQFF | TGTGCCAGCAGCTTAGCGTACTACAATGAGCAGTTCTTC | TRBJ2-1 | NA | NA | TRBV7-2
CASSITGRSSYNEQFF | TGTGCCAGTAGTATCACAGGTCGAAGCTCCTACAATGAGCAGTTCTTC | TRBJ2-1 | NA | NA | TRBV19
CASSWGTGGGTEAFF | TGTGCCAGTAGTTGGGGGACAGGGGGCGGGACTGAAGCTTTCTTT | TRBJ1-1 | TRBD1 | NA | TRBV19
CAISGGSDTQYF | TGTGCCATCAGTGGAGGGTCAGATACGCAGTATTTT | TRBJ2-3 | NA | NA | TRBV10-3
CASTLNRDTGELFF | TGCGCCAGCACCCTCAATCGCGACACCGGGGAGCTGTTTTTT | TRBJ2-2 | NA | NA | TRBV4-1
CASSLVRYSSYGYTF | TGTGCCAGCAGCTTGGTTCGGTACAGCAGCTATGGCTACACCTTC | TRBJ1-2 | NA | NA | TRBV5-4
CASSYHGQGSQGYTF | TGTGCCAGCAGTTACCATGGACAGGGCTCGCAGGGCTACACCTTC | TRBJ1-2 | TRBD1 | NA | TRBV6-2/TRBV6-3
CASSSRIGPGGAFF | TGTGCCAGTAGTTCCCGGATAGGACCCGGAGGGGCTTTCTTT | TRBJ1-1 | NA | once | TRBV19
CASSQFQGETQYF | TGTGCCAGCAGCCAATTTCAGGGAGAGACCCAGTACTTC | TRBJ2-5 | NA | NA | TRBV4-2
CASTPLAPLDTQYF | TGTGCCAGCACCCCCCTAGCGCCGCTGGATACGCAGTATTTT | TRBJ2-3 | NA | NA | TRBV6-5
CASSQLGQGGLNTEAFF | TGCGCCAGCAGCCAACTAGGACAGGGGGGATTAAACACTGAAGCTTTCTTT | TRBJ1-1 | TRBD1 | NA | TRBV4-1
CASSWPQDQETQYF | TGTGCCAGCAGCTGGCCACAAGATCAAGAGACCCAGTACTTC | TRBJ2-5 | NA | NA | TRBV7-9
CASSISKYTEAFF | TGTGCCAGTAGTATTAGCAAGTACACTGAAGCTTTCTTT | TRBJ1-1 | NA | once | TRBV19
CASSVATGRGNTQYF | TGTGCCAGCAGCGTAGCCACGGGAAGGGGGAATACGCAGTATTTT | TRBJ2-3 | NA | NA | TRBV9
CASSEGQGLTDTQYF | TGTGCCAGCAGTGAAGGCCAGGGGCTCACAGATACGCAGTATTTT | TRBJ2-3 | NA | NA | TRBV6-1
CASSLRQGRNTIYF | TGTGCCAGCAGCCTCCGACAGGGCCGAAACACCATATATTTT | TRBJ1-3 | TRBD1 | NA | TRBV5-6
CASGLWLELRGAYTGELFF | TGTGCTAGTGGTTTGTGGCTCGAACTGCGGGGGGCTTACACCGGGGAGCTGTTTTTT | TRBJ2-2 | TRBD2 | few | TRBV12-5
CASTYSLAGAYNEQFF | TGTGCCAGTACCTACTCTCTAGCGGGGGCCTACAATGAGCAGTTCTTC | TRBJ2-1 | TRBD2 | NA | TRBV19
CASSPTGVSNEKLFF | TGTGCCAGCAGCCCAACGGGGGTCTCTAATGAAAAACTGTTTTTT | TRBJ1-4 | NA | few | TRBV11-2